This T cell receptor beta chain was obtained from a study of blood T cell repertoires in COVID-19 (dated by TCRdb to about 2020). With regard to the full study: Samples covering the acute and convalescent phases of COVID-19 were provided by collaborators in the United States, Italy and Spain. Where HLA class I and class II types were available, the types were taken from metadata supplied by the sample provider, not from assay-based typing. Sample metadata almost always included a de-identified subject ID, COVID-19 status, age in years and sex. Deeply sampled blood TCRbeta repertoires from subjects exposed to, actively infected with, or recovered from COVID-19 were included in the dataset. The samples were drawn from the first 160 participants of the ongoing ImmuneRACE study and from over 950 subjects provided by 6 global collaborators. The repertoires were released in a freely available public database intended as a resource for research on the immune response to SARS-CoV-2. The material from the prospective study consisted of cDNA or gDNA derived from T cells, B-cell-depleted T cells, or PBMCs. Study-level results and caveats: The amount of clinical and demographic metadata varied by source and participant and was provided uncurated.

In the prospective study, participants were about 18 to 90 years old, resided in under 30 geographic areas of the United States, and were enrolled through a virtual design. In the prospective study, participants were assigned to cohorts based on the clinical history participants reported in a screening survey and a study questionnaire. For ImmuneRACE Cohort 3, a participant was defined as recovered based on two consecutive negative NP/OP PCR tests, clearance by a healthcare professional, or resolution of symptoms. Each participant in the prospective study had whole blood, serum and a nasopharyngeal or oropharyngeal swab collected by mobile phlebotomists. Participants in the prospective study had the option to provide additional blood draws and questionnaires over an approximately 2-month period. Blood samples from the prospective study were shipped frozen or at room temperature prior to DNA extraction.

With regard to this clone: No antigen is known for it. No per-base quality is available; no much larger clone lies one base away.

V loses 8 bases at its end and J loses 0 bases; junction bases beyond the gene matches: 4. CDR1 and CDR2 (GTSNPN, SVGIG) derive from the germline V gene (reference sequence). The CDR3 numbers 13 residues from cysteine through phenylalanine. Of the read, only the CDR3 DNA is kept; its 39 bases are in frame from base 1. The immunoSEQ Assay, a bias-controlled multiplex PCR, was used to amplify TCRbeta CDR3 regions from genomic DNA. As for the original processing: Nucleated cell counts per sample were estimated from amplification of reference gene primers within the assay. Sequence reads were collapsed and filtered to measure the absolute abundance of every unique TCRbeta CDR3 rearrangement. For each sample, productive Simpson clonality was calculated as the square root of Simpson's diversity index over productive rearrangements. This immuneACCESS table, as held by TCRdb, lists in-frame sequences with V and J called but not all clones. Of the missing ones, under half trace to an unresolved V gene in checked studies; the others have no known cause. V, J and clone size are those of that table, while D and trimming were read from the DNA. Counted in this sample were roughly 400,000 clones; 80% to 95% of them appeared once. 0.6% of the sample belongs to the ten largest clones.

The TCR was taken from a man younger than 30 who had recovered from COVID-19. Recombination joined TRBV30 with TRBJ2-7, and TRBD2 aligns with 10 junction nucleotides. Input material: PBMCs or T cells enriched from blood (not recorded which). In nucleotides, the sequence is TGTGCCGTAGCGGGAGGCCTCTCCTACGAGCAGTACTTC. The translation is CAVAGGLSYEQYF.